What follows are 8 T cell receptor beta chains derived from one specimen sequenced in a study of PD-L1 blockade in urothelial cancer. The repertoire was sequenced with immunoSEQ multiplex PCR; TCRdb's copy has only in-frame clones and lacks some. The sample carries around 80,000 clones, 80% to 95% recorded once. Time point defined: peripheral blood 6 weeks after treatment start. Sequencing used PBMCs, obtained around atezolizumab (anti-PD-L1) treatment. The source is an elderly woman with urothelial cancer.

This chain joins TRBV7-2 and TRBJ2-7; 8 bases agree with TRBD1. The CDR3 has 15 residues. CDR1 and CDR2 (germline): SGHTA, FQGNSA. With 5 bases clipped from V and 7 bases from J, the junction kept 13 bases outside the gene matches. DNA of the CDR3: TGTGCCAGCAGCAAGCGACAGGGGACCTTCGGGGAGCAGTACTTC. Residues: CASSKRQGTFGEQYF.

The chain links TRBV18 to TRBJ1-5; D remains unclear. Germline values: CDR1 KGHSH, CDR2 LQKENI. Trimming shortened V by 2 bases and J by 8 bases, and 10 bases separated the two germline ends. The CDR3 totals 13 residues. The CDR3 reads CASSPGYSEPQHF. CDR3 DNA: TGTGCCAGCTCACCAGGGTATAGCGAGCCCCAGCATTTT.

CDR3 protein: CASSVGDSSGTDTQYF. The CDR3 DNA is TGTGCCAGCAGCGTAGGTGACAGTTCGGGCACAGATACGCAGTATTTT. J is TRBJ2-3 and V is TRBV9; possibly TRBD1 for D (5 bases). Germline V gene data show CDR1 as SGDLS and CDR2 as YYNGEE. This CDR3 is built from 16 residues. V lost 0 bases and J lost 1, with 12 bases in between. Together with reference TRBV9 and TRBJ2-3, the CDR3 gives the full variable domain: DSGVTQTPKHLITATGQRVTLRCSPRSGDLSVYWYQQSLDQGLQFLIQYYNGEERAKGNILERFSAQQFPDLHSELNLSSLELGDSALYFCASSVGDSSGTDTQYFGPGTRLTVL.

V and J are TRBV20-1 and TRBJ2-7; maybe TRBD1 (6 bases). Trimming stripped 5 bases from V and 4 bases from J, with 9 bases between. The CDR3 is 11 amino acids. Per the germline V gene, CDR1 is DFQATT and CDR2 is SNEGSKA (reference sequence). The CDR3 nucleotides are TGCAGTGCTGCTACAGGGTACGAGCAGTACTTC. Amino acids: CSAATGYEQYF.

This rearrangement joins TRBV7-6 to TRBJ2-7, with 11 positions matching TRBD2. Germline V gene lookup returns CDR1 SGHVS and CDR2 FNYEAQ. V lost 4 bases to trimming and J lost 5 bases; unmatched junction nucleotides: 7. The length of the CDR3 is 15 residues. The CDR3 region has the DNA TGTGCCAGCAGCTCCCTAGCGGGAGGTTCCAACGAGCAGTACTTC. Its protein product is CASSSLAGGSNEQYF.

The chain joins TRBV19 to TRBJ1-5; possibly TRBD1 for D (6 bases). V was shortened by 3 bases and J by 4 bases, with 13 bases between the two germline ends. This CDR3 comprises 15 residues. The germline V gene encodes CDR1 LNHDA and CDR2 SQIVND (reference sequence). CDR3 nucleotide sequence: TGTGCCAGTAGTATTGGTGGGGGCCCGAATCAGCCCCAGCATTTT. It yields the protein CASSIGGGPNQPQHF. The full variable domain, in which reference TRBV19 and TRBJ1-5 provide the parts outside the CDR3, is DGGITQSPKYLFRKEGQNVTLSCEQNLNHDAMYWYRQDPGQGLRLIYYSQIVNDFQKGDIAEGYSVSREKKESFPLTVTSAQKNPTAFYLCASSIGGGPNQPQHFGDGTRLSIL.

V usage is TRBV19 and J usage is TRBJ1-2; 12 bases map to TRBD1. Germline V gene lookup returns CDR1 LNHDA and CDR2 SQIVND (reference sequence). V lost 4 bases to trimming and J lost 6 bases; unmatched junction nucleotides: 9. The CDR3 totals 16 residues. CDR3 in DNA: TGTGCCAGTAGTACCATGGGACAGGGGGCGCGAGATGGCTACACCTTC. Residues: CASSTMGQGARDGYTF.

The chain has TRBV14 and TRBJ1-2; weak D call: TRBD1 (5 bases). Germline loops: CDR1 SGHDN, CDR2 FVKESK. Trimming stripped 3 bases from V and 7 bases from J, with 12 bases between. The CDR3 loop spans 13 amino acids. The CDR3 loop is CASSQAGSGGYTF. For the CDR3, the DNA is TGTGCCAGCAGCCAGGCAGGGTCGGGTGGCTACACCTTC. The complete variable domain, with remaining parts taken from reference TRBV14 and TRBJ1-2, reads EAGVTQFPSHSVIEKGQTVTLRCDPISGHDNLYWYRRVMGKEIKFLLHFVKESKQDESGMPNNRFLAERTGGTYSTLKVQPAELEDSGVYFCASSQAGSGGYTFGSGTRLTVV.